This T cell receptor beta chain was sequenced in a study of T-cell memory formation after mild COVID-19. The wider study: Largely donor-specific sequence clusters came from a couple of donors.

Broader study findings: Among contracting clones, CD4+ were mainly CM/EM and CD8+ enriched in EMRA. Memory sampled before infection contained some responding clones, suggesting cross-reactive memory joined.

This clonotype was found many times. The antigen is undetermined. In TCRdb, the 5' RACE reads were re-called with MiXCR into one record per CDR3 protein. Of some 30,000 distinct CDR3 sequences listed, less than 8% are singletons. Sequencing was performed on PBMCs or a T cell subset sorted from them (not recorded which). The sequence was obtained from an adult woman who had mild COVID-19 (a few samples of this study predate the infection). Cell type and time point are not known.

CDR3 amino acids: CSVGGADTDTQYF. The DNA of the CDR3 is TGCAGCGTTGGGGGGGCAGACACAGATACGCAGTATTTT. This sequence joins TRBV29-1 and TRBJ2-3, with D perhaps being TRBD1 or TRBD2 (6 bases each). Germline V gene lookup returns CDR1 SQVTM and CDR2 ANQGSEA. The germline V and J ends were trimmed by 4 bases and 2 bases, with 10 bases remaining between them. The CDR3 extends over 13 amino acids.